A selection of T cell receptor beta chains follows, all from one sample in a study of shared clonotypes between healthy human individuals. The protocol was immunoSEQ multiplex PCR, while the TCRdb copy is restricted to in-frame clones and leaves out a portion. The sample lists millions of clones, over 90% occurring once. Sequenced material: naive CD4+ T cells from PBMCs. Receptors were obtained from a young man in good health. Some clones in this sample may be carry-over from other donors' samples. CDR3s include the opening cysteine and the closing phenylalanine or tryptophan. A D gene is named only where the DNA matches it firmly. Clone size appears in some rows only: once, few, many, or a class for an expanded clone.

j_gene	d_gene	v_gene	len	abundance	CDR3nt	CDR3aa
TRBJ2-3	.	TRBV6-6	15	.	TGTGCCAGCAGACGGGGACACCGTAGCACAGATACGCAGTATTTT	CASRRGHRSTDTQYF
TRBJ2-2	.	TRBV27	15	.	TGTGCCAGCAGTTCTCTCGGGACAACCACCGGGGAGCTGTTTTTT	CASSSLGTTTGELFF
TRBJ2-7	.	TRBV21-1	9	.	TGTGCCAGCAGCAAGCCGCAGTACTTC	CASSKPQYF
TRBJ1-1	TRBD1	TRBV5-1	13	.	TGCGCCAGCAGCTTCGGACAGGGGGCGCGTGCTTTCTTT	CASSFGQGARAFF
TRBJ2-1	.	TRBV7-2	16	.	TGTGCCAGCAGCTTGAGAGGGAAGGCCTCCTACAATGAGCAGTTCTTC	CASSLRGKASYNEQFF
TRBJ2-3	.	TRBV7-2	15	.	TGTGCCAGCAGCTTAGTTAGCGAAGGCTGGGATACGCAGTATTTT	CASSLVSEGWDTQYF
TRBJ2-7	.	TRBV7-2	15	.	TGTGCCAGCAGCTTAGGTGCAGGGGGGACCTACGAGCAGTACTTC	CASSLGAGGTYEQYF
TRBJ1-2	TRBD1	TRBV5-1	15	.	TGCGCCAGCAGCGTCGGGACAGTCGATCTCTATGGCTACACCTTC	CASSVGTVDLYGYTF
TRBJ1-5	.	TRBV7-2	13	few	TGTGCCAGCAGCCAAAGATCGAATCAGCCCCAGCATTTT	CASSQRSNQPQHF
TRBJ2-1	TRBD2	TRBV28	14	.	TGTGCCACCTCCGGTGGGACTAGCATCAATGAGCAGTTCTTC	CATSGGTSINEQFF
TRBJ1-1	.	TRBV2	11	.	TGTGCCAGCAGACGGACAGACAAAGCTTTCTTT	CASRRTDKAFF
TRBJ2-2	TRBD1	TRBV6-6	15	.	TGTGCCAGCAGCCGGACGACAGGGGTTGCCGGGGAGCTGTTTTTT	CASSRTTGVAGELFF
TRBJ2-1	.	TRBV15	12	.	TGTGCCACCAGCAGGGTCGGCAATGAGCAGTTCTTC	CATSRVGNEQFF
TRBJ2-1	TRBD1	TRBV11-2	14	.	TGTGCCAGCAGCCGAAGGGACAGAGACAATGAGCAGTTCTTC	CASSRRDRDNEQFF
TRBJ2-3	TRBD2	TRBV7-3	15	.	TGTGCCAGCAGTTCATTAGCGGGAGGGACAGATACGCAGTATTTT	CASSSLAGGTDTQYF
TRBJ2-5	.	TRBV21-1	15	.	TGTGCCAGCTTACTTAGCGGGAGTAAATGGGAGACCCAGTACTTC	CASLLSGSKWETQYF
TRBJ1-1	.	TRBV6-6	13	.	TGTGCCAGCAGTCTCGAGGTGCCTACTGAAGCTTTCTTT	CASSLEVPTEAFF
TRBJ1-1	TRBD1	TRBV9	15	.	TGTGCCATCCGGGACAGCACACGAGGGGACACTGAAGCTTTCTTT	CAIRDSTRGDTEAFF
TRBJ1-4	.	TRBV7-8	16	.	TGTGCCAGCAGCCAACCCAGGGTAGCGAGTAATGAAAAACTGTTTTTT	CASSQPRVASNEKLFF
TRBJ2-3	.	TRBV6-5	12	.	TGTGCCAGCAGGTCTAGCACAGATACGCAGTATTTT	CASRSSTDTQYF
TRBJ1-4	.	TRBV28	15	.	TGTGCCAGCAGTTTTGATCGGGGGGGGCAGGAAAAACTGTTTTTT	CASSFDRGGQEKLFF
TRBJ2-2	.	TRBV11-3	16	.	TGTGCCAGCAGCCTGAACCCACGGTGGCACACCGGGGAGCTGTTTTTT	CASSLNPRWHTGELFF
TRBJ2-5	TRBD2	TRBV9	15	.	TGTGCCAGCAGCGTAATAGCGGGAGGGGGCGAGACCCAGTACTTC	CASSVIAGGGETQYF
TRBJ1-2	.	TRBV28	14	.	TGTGCCAGCAGTTCCGGCGTCGCTAACTATGGCTACACCTTC	CASSSGVANYGYTF
TRBJ2-3	TRBD1	TRBV30	12	.	TGTGCCTGGGGGACAGAGGCAGATACGCAGTATTTT	CAWGTEADTQYF
TRBJ2-1	.	TRBV5-1	15	.	TGCGCCAGCAGCTCGGGGACCTTGGATCGTAATGAGCAGTTCTTC	CASSSGTLDRNEQFF
TRBJ2-7	.	TRBV5-1	15	.	TGCGCCAGCAGCTTGGATACAGGCCCTTACTACGAGCAGTACTTC	CASSLDTGPYYEQYF
TRBJ2-1	.	TRBV29-1	12	.	TGCAGCGTCGCGATTGGCCCCAATGAGCAGTTCTTC	CSVAIGPNEQFF
TRBJ1-2	.	TRBV5-1	12	.	TGCGCCAGCAGCTTGGCCGGTAATGGCTACACCTTC	CASSLAGNGYTF
TRBJ2-5	.	TRBV15	15	.	TGTGCCACCAGCAGAGATTACCGGCCCGGGGAGACCCAGTACTTC	CATSRDYRPGETQYF
TRBJ2-4	TRBD2	TRBV7-2	18	.	TGTGCCAGCAGCTTATGGACTAGCGCGACCAACGTTAAAAACATTCAGTACTTC	CASSLWTSATNVKNIQYF
TRBJ1-2	.	TRBV7-2	15	.	TGTGCCAGCAGCTTAGCAGGGGTTCAAGGACATGGCTACACCTTC	CASSLAGVQGHGYTF
TRBJ2-5	.	TRBV4-1	13	.	TGCGCCAGCAGCCAAGTCCTCACGGAGACCCAGTACTTC	CASSQVLTETQYF
TRBJ1-2	.	TRBV7-6	13	.	TGTGCCAGCAGCGGGGGGCTTGCCTATGGCTACACCTTC	CASSGGLAYGYTF
TRBJ2-3	TRBD1	TRBV5-3	16	.	TGTGCCAGAAGCAGAGGGACAGGGGAAAGGACAGATACGCAGTATTTT	CARSRGTGERTDTQYF
TRBJ2-2	.	TRBV28	14	.	TGTGCCACCACCCATCAAATTTACGCCGGGGAGCTGTTTTTT	CATTHQIYAGELFF
TRBJ2-5	TRBD1	TRBV18	20	once	TGTGCCAGCTCACCGAATCCCGGGACAGGGGGCGAAAGGTACCAAGAGACCCAGTACTTC	CASSPNPGTGGERYQETQYF